This is a list of T cell receptor beta chains from one sample in a study of Graves' ophthalmopathy and Graves' hyperthyroidism. MiXCR, run by TCRdb on the multiplex PCR reads, gives a single entry per CDR3 protein. The sample lists some 160,000 distinct CDR3 sequences, 39% occurring once. Input material: peripheral blood. All receptors derive from a man aged 25 to 40 with Graves' ophthalmopathy. The CDR3 runs from the conserved cysteine through the conserved F or W. Fields, in order: J gene, V gene, D gene, clone size, CDR3 protein, CDR3 DNA. D genes are given only for firm matches. Not all rows give a size; the values are once, few, many and, for expanded clones, a class.

TRBJ2-2 TRBV10-3 TRBD2 many CAISDIGTKNTGELFF TGTGCCATCAGTGATATTGGGACTAAAAACACCGGGGAGCTGTTTTTT
TRBJ2-7 TRBV11-2 TRBD2 . CASSFGPSGGGYEQYF TGTGCCAGCAGCTTCGGCCCCAGCGGGGGGGGCTACGAGCAGTACTTC
TRBJ2-5 TRBV14 . many CASSQDQYRPQETQYF TGTGCCAGCAGCCAAGATCAGTACAGGCCCCAAGAGACCCAGTACTTC
TRBJ2-7 TRBV24-1 . many CATSDASSYEQYF TGTGCCACCAGTGATGCCAGTTCCTACGAGCAGTACTTC
TRBJ1-2 TRBV7-8 TRBD1 . CASSLAADRRGGYTF TGTGCCAGCAGCTTAGCGGCGGACAGGAGGGGTGGCTACACCTTC
TRBJ2-7 TRBV6-1 . many CASSEVQGLYEQYF TGTGCCAGCAGTGAAGTTCAAGGCCTCTACGAGCAGTACTTC
TRBJ1-5 TRBV27 TRBD1 many CASRDRQGNQPQHF TGTGCCAGCAGGGACAGGCAAGGGAATCAGCCCCAGCATTTT
TRBJ2-7 TRBV6-5 . . CASSYASASYEQYF TGTGCCAGCAGTTACGCTAGCGCCTCCTACGAGCAGTACTTC
TRBJ1-2 TRBV6-1 . few CASRRGGGLTNYGYTF TGTGCCAGCCGACGAGGGGGAGGTTTGACAAACTATGGCTACACCTTC
TRBJ1-2 TRBV11-3 . . CASSLEFGEGYTF TGTGCCAGCAGCTTAGAATTCGGGGAGGGCTACACCTTC
TRBJ1-2 TRBV12-3/TRBV12-4 . many CASSPLGTGYGYTF TGTGCCAGCAGCCCCTTGGGGACGGGCTATGGCTACACCTTC
TRBJ2-7 TRBV30 TRBD1 many CAWSPGQGASEQYF TGTGCCTGGAGTCCGGGACAGGGGGCTAGCGAGCAGTACTTC
TRBJ1-2 TRBV30 . many CAWSVQGSYGYTF TGTGCCTGGAGTGTACAGGGATCCTATGGCTACACCTTC
TRBJ2-5 TRBV19 . many CASSIGARRQETQYF TGTGCCAGTAGTATAGGGGCAAGGAGGCAAGAGACCCAGTACTTC
TRBJ2-7 TRBV30 TRBD1 many CAWGTGVAEQYF TGTGCCTGGGGGACAGGGGTTGCCGAGCAGTACTTC
TRBJ1-1 TRBV10-3 . . CAISSWSGGTEAFF TGTGCCATCAGCAGCTGGAGTGGGGGAACTGAAGCTTTCTTT
TRBJ2-7 TRBV10-3 . many CAIAPSLRAGEQYF TGTGCCATCGCCCCTAGTTTGCGGGCCGGCGAGCAGTACTTC
TRBJ2-5 TRBV20-1 TRBD2 . CSARDSTSGRSETQYF TGCAGTGCTAGAGATAGTACTAGCGGGAGATCTGAGACCCAGTACTTC
TRBJ1-6 TRBV5-1 . many CASSLGGTKSSYNSPLHF TGCGCCAGCAGCTTGGGGGGCACTAAGAGCTCCTATAATTCACCCCTCCACTTT
TRBJ1-5 TRBV28 TRBD1 . CASSSGQGIGQPQHF TGTGCCAGCAGCTCGGGACAGGGGATCGGTCAGCCCCAGCATTTT
TRBJ2-5 TRBV4-2 . . CAIKPAGLRETQYF TGTGCCATCAAACCAGCGGGTCTGCGGGAGACCCAGTACTTC
TRBJ2-7 TRBV24-1 . . CATSADRDDYEQYF TGTGCCACCAGTGCCGACCGGGACGACTACGAGCAGTACTTC
TRBJ1-2 TRBV6-4 TRBD1 . CASSLGTGANYGYTF TGTGCCAGTAGTCTCGGGACAGGGGCGAACTATGGCTACACCTTC
TRBJ1-5 TRBV27 . . CASGIRGSQPQHF TGTGCCAGCGGCATCAGGGGCAGCCAGCCCCAGCATTTT
TRBJ2-7 TRBV29-1 . . CSVEIWGQQYF TGCAGCGTTGAGATTTGGGGGCAGCAGTACTTC
TRBJ1-1 TRBV12-3/TRBV12-4 TRBD1 many CASSTGQGSAEAFF TGTGCCAGCAGCACCGGACAGGGGTCGGCTGAAGCTTTCTTT
TRBJ2-5 TRBV29-1 . . CSVDPGQETQYF TGCAGCGTTGACCCCGGGCAAGAGACCCAGTACTTC
TRBJ1-1 TRBV24-1 . many CATSEDLGTEAFF TGTGCCACCAGTGAGGACCTAGGGACTGAAGCTTTCTTT
TRBJ1-2 TRBV6-2/TRBV6-3 TRBD1 many CASSYSAGGSGYTF TGTGCCAGCAGTTACTCGGCAGGGGGCTCTGGCTACACCTTC
TRBJ1-1 TRBV6-5 . . CASSYWMNTEAFF TGTGCCAGCAGCTACTGGATGAACACTGAAGCTTTCTTT
TRBJ2-2 TRBV6-2/TRBV6-3 . . CASSYYDWTGELFF TGTGCCAGCAGTTACTATGACTGGACCGGGGAGCTGTTTTTT
TRBJ2-5 TRBV7-2 . . CASSLFGHGETQYF TGTGCCAGCAGCTTATTTGGACACGGAGAGACCCAGTACTTC
TRBJ1-1 TRBV6-1 . . CASSDPRFTNTEAFF TGTGCCAGCAGTGACCCCAGATTTACGAACACTGAAGCTTTCTTT
TRBJ1-1 TRBV7-9 . many CASMGVSAEAFF TGTGCCAGCATGGGGGTTTCGGCTGAAGCTTTCTTT
TRBJ2-5 TRBV6-1 TRBD2 few CASSEGLAGGGKTQYF TGTGCCAGCAGTGAAGGACTAGCGGGAGGTGGGAAGACCCAGTACTTC
TRBJ2-5 TRBV4-1 TRBD1 . CASSPGPDWTGVRETQYF TGCGCCAGCAGCCCAGGCCCCGATTGGACAGGGGTTCGGGAGACCCAGTACTTC
TRBJ2-5 TRBV28 TRBD2 many CASRLAGGPEQETQYF TGTGCCAGCAGGCTAGCGGGAGGGCCGGAGCAAGAGACCCAGTACTTC
TRBJ1-6 TRBV2 . many CASIEGLNSPLHF TGTGCCAGCATTGAAGGGTTGAATTCACCCCTCCACTTT
TRBJ1-5 TRBV12-3/TRBV12-4 . many CASSFSDAQPQHF TGTGCCAGCAGCTTTTCGGACGCTCAGCCCCAGCATTTT
TRBJ1-1 TRBV28 . . CASTQPGAVGTEAFF TGTGCCAGCACACAGCCAGGGGCCGTCGGCACTGAAGCTTTCTTT
TRBJ2-7 TRBV15 TRBD2 . CATSRGLVDEQYF TGTGCCACCAGCAGGGGACTAGTTGACGAGCAGTACTTC
TRBJ1-1 TRBV4-3 . many CASSHTGEHTEAFF TGCGCCAGCAGCCACACAGGAGAACACACTGAAGCTTTCTTT
TRBJ2-7 TRBV6-1 . . CASSEKWSGDEQYF TGTGCCAGCAGTGAAAAGTGGTCCGGGGACGAGCAGTACTTC
TRBJ1-1 TRBV12-3/TRBV12-4 . many CASSYPLPGYTEAFF TGTGCCAGCAGTTACCCCCTTCCCGGGTACACTGAAGCTTTCTTT
TRBJ2-5 TRBV7-2 . . CASSLGPGGLVETQYF TGTGCCAGCAGCTTAGGGCCAGGGGGGCTTGTGGAGACCCAGTACTTC